Below, 20 T cell receptor beta chains from the same sample are listed, as sequenced in a study of blood T cells in healthy people across ages. For the second PCR, which ran for roughly 6 to 11 cycles, a sample-barcoded 5' primer and a J-beta primer mix were used. MiXCR, run by TCRdb on the 5' RACE reads, gives a single entry per CDR3 protein. The table has 1.2 million to 1.5 million distinct CDR3 sequences, roughly 64% seen once. The sequenced material came from blood. These receptors all come from a man between 18 and 35 years old in good health.

The chain is built from TRBV27 and TRBJ2-3; no definite D call. CDR1 and CDR2 from the germline V gene are MNHEY and SMNVEV (reference sequence). This CDR3 has 15 amino acids. V shed 3 bases and J shed 2 bases, with 12 bases lying between them. The CDR3 protein is CASSFSGLYTDTQYF. The CDR3 DNA is TGTGCCAGCAGTTTCAGTGGGCTATACACAGATACGCAGTATTTT.

The chain uses TRBV7-9 and TRBJ1-2; perhaps TRBD1 as D (6 bases). The ends were cut back, 5 bases at V and 6 bases at J, with 16 bases in the middle. The germline gives CDR1 SEHNR, CDR2 FQNEAQ (reference sequence). CDR3 length equals 14 residues. CDR3 coding DNA: TGTGCCAGCAGCCGTAGGGGGGACTACCATGGCTACACCTTC. Its translation is CASSRRGDYHGYTF.

DNA of the CDR3: TGTGCCAGCAGCCGAGGGACAAGCGGCGGCTACACCTTC. This translates into CASSRGTSGGYTF. The J gene is TRBJ1-2, the V gene TRBV6-6; D possibly corresponds to TRBD1 (6 bases). This CDR3 spans 13 amino acids. Trimming removed 6 bases at V and 8 bases at J, with 16 bases between. The germline CDR1 and CDR2 sequences are MNHNY and SVGAGI (reference sequence).

The chain joins TRBV20-1 to TRBJ2-7; D unclear. The CDR3 contains 12 residues. V lost 6 bases, J lost 5 bases, and 14 bases lay in between. Germline lookup yields CDR1 DFQATT and CDR2 SNEGSKA (reference sequence). CDR3 sequence (DNA): TGCAGTGCAATTACCGGACCACACGAGCAGTACTTC. Residues: CSAITGPHEQYF.

This chain connects TRBV20-1 to TRBJ2-1; 10 nucleotides agree with TRBD2. J gave up 9 bases and V 4 bases, and 9 bases lay outside the gene matches. The germline V gene encodes CDR1 DFQATT and CDR2 SNEGSKA (reference sequence). This CDR3 has 14 residues. CDR3 coding DNA: TGCAGTGCTATGAGTAGCGGGAGGACTATTGAGCAGTTCTTC. Translating it yields CSAMSSGRTIEQFF.

The chain has TRBV4-2 and TRBJ2-1; 9 positions agree with TRBD1. With 4 bases clipped from V and 9 bases from J, the junction kept 10 bases outside the gene matches. The CDR3 covers 15 residues. Germline V CDR1 and CDR2: LGHNA, YNFKEQ. The CDR3 sequence: CASSPRGTGRIEQFF. As DNA, the CDR3 is TGTGCCAGCAGCCCCCGAGGGACAGGGCGGATTGAGCAGTTCTTC.

The chain has TRBV5-1 and TRBJ2-3; possibly TRBD2 for D (5 bases). The CDR3 runs 15 residues. Germline-derived CDR1 and CDR2 are SGHRS and YFSETQ. V was trimmed by 0 bases and J by 4 bases, leaving 12 bases between them. The CDR3 nucleotides read TGCGCCAGCAGCTTGGACCGGGGTTCCGCAGATACGCAGTATTTT. It specifies CASSLDRGSADTQYF.

This sequence joins TRBV7-2 and TRBJ2-1, with 11 nucleotides matching TRBD2. CDR3 length: 15 residues. Trimming at V came to 5 bases and at J to 9 bases, leaving 9 bases not matched to a gene. Germline CDR1 is SGHTA and CDR2 is FQGNSA. The CDR3 region has the DNA TGTGCCAGCAGCGAGATAGCGGGGGGGTTTACTGAGCAGTTCTTC. Translation: CASSEIAGGFTEQFF.

The V call is TRBV27, the J call TRBJ1-1; D is unclear. The V gene lost 6 bases and the J gene lost 7 bases, with 9 bases spanning the gap. The germline V gene encodes CDR1 MNHEY and CDR2 SMNVEV (reference sequence). CDR3 size: 11 residues. The CDR3 spells CASSYSNEAFF. The CDR3 DNA sequence: TGTGCCAGCAGCTACAGTAATGAAGCTTTCTTT.

This clonotype has more than one count but fewer than ten. The chain uses TRBV27 and TRBJ1-6; D is unclear. Germline loops: CDR1 MNHEY, CDR2 SMNVEV (reference sequence). This CDR3 is 18 amino acids long. Deletions cut 3 bases from V and 0 bases from J, with 15 bases between. CDR3 sequence: CASSLEATGSSYNSPLHF. The CDR3 DNA follows: TGTGCCAGCAGTTTGGAAGCCACGGGGAGCTCCTATAATTCACCCCTCCACTTT.

The chain carries TRBV29-1 and TRBJ2-3; 11 nucleotides match TRBD2. This CDR3 is built from 14 residues. V lost 6 bases to trimming and J lost 3 bases; unmatched junction nucleotides: 5. The germline V gene has CDR1 SQVTM and CDR2 ANQGSEA. The DNA of the CDR3 is TGCAGCGTGATAGCGGGGGGGCGGACAGATACGCAGTATTTT. It codes for CSVIAGGRTDTQYF.

A few counts support this clonotype. The chain couples TRBV18 to TRBJ2-2; the D is unclear. Trimming took 9 bases from V and 1 from J, leaving 6 bases between them. This CDR3 spans 12 amino acids. Germline CDR1 is KGHSH and CDR2 is LQKENI. CDR3 DNA sequence: TGTGCCAGTTACAGGAACACCGGGGAGCTGTTTTTT. Translation gives CASYRNTGELFF.

The genes are TRBV27 and TRBJ2-7, with no clear D. Trimming removed 6 bases from V and 2 bases from J, with 14 bases in between. The CDR3 consists of 14 residues. Germline V gene lookup returns CDR1 MNHEY and CDR2 SMNVEV (reference sequence). CDR3 in amino acids: CASSPISKPYEQYF. The CDR3 DNA is TGTGCCAGCAGCCCGATCAGTAAACCCTACGAGCAGTACTTC.

The chain employs TRBV4-1 and TRBJ2-1; 7 positions agree with TRBD1. Germline values: CDR1 MGHRA, CDR2 YSYEKL. The CDR3 sequence is 15 residues long. Trimming cost V 6 bases and J 8 bases; bases outside gene matches: 13. CDR3 sequence: CASRYRGQSDHEQFF. Here the CDR3 DNA reads TGCGCCAGCAGATATAGGGGGCAGAGTGACCATGAGCAGTTCTTC.

This clonotype was detected only once. A much larger clone lies one base from this, so it may be a read error. The chain employs TRBV20-1 and TRBJ2-7; 11 bases match TRBD2. The CDR3 has 15 amino acids. Germline-derived CDR1 and CDR2 are DFQATT and SNEGSKA (reference sequence). Germline trimming cut 5 bases from V and 1 base from J; bases unmatched to any gene: 7. The CDR3 nucleotides read TGCAGTGCTCTGGGGACTAGCGGAGCTTCCTACGAGCAGTACTTC. Its translation is CSALGTSGASYEQYF.

This chain joins TRBV4-2 and TRBJ2-3; the D is unclear. The germline CDR1 and CDR2 sequences are LGHNA and YNFKEQ. The CDR3 covers 15 residues. V was shortened by 0 bases and J by 4 bases, with 11 bases between the two germline ends. The CDR3 region has the DNA TGTGCCAGCAGCCAAGAAGTCTCCCTTTCAGATACGCAGTATTTT. Protein product: CASSQEVSLSDTQYF.

The V call is TRBV10-3, the J call TRBJ2-3, with D uncertain. Germline lookup yields CDR1 ENHRY and CDR2 SYGVKD. The length of the CDR3 is 12 residues. Trimming shortened V by 3 bases and J by 4 bases, and 5 bases separated the two germline ends. Here the CDR3 DNA reads TGTGCCATCAGTGATCCACCAGATACGCAGTATTTT. This encodes CAISDPPDTQYF.

The chain joins TRBV4-1 to TRBJ2-5, with D perhaps given as TRBD1 or TRBD2 (5 bases each). The V gene's germline CDR1 is MGHRA and CDR2 YSYEKL. V gave up 0 bases and J gave up 4 bases, with 12 bases separating them. CDR3 length equals 15 residues. The CDR3 is CASSQDGTPPETQYF. In DNA form, the CDR3 reads TGCGCCAGCAGCCAAGATGGGACCCCACCAGAGACCCAGTACTTC.

The table lists this clonotype with a few counts. The chain joins TRBV20-1 to TRBJ2-1; 7 bases line up with TRBD2. V lost 3 bases to trimming and J lost 8 bases; unmatched junction nucleotides: 19. Germline V CDR1 and CDR2: DFQATT, SNEGSKA (reference sequence). The CDR3 spans 17 residues. The chain's CDR3 is CSARPPQRAGVLYEQFF. CDR3 nucleotide sequence: TGCAGTGCTAGGCCCCCCCAGCGGGCGGGAGTCCTATATGAGCAGTTCTTC.

The CDR3 DNA reads as TGCGCCAGCAGCCAAGATTTAGAGAACTATGGCTACACCTTC. It specifies CASSQDLENYGYTF. The chain links TRBV4-3 to TRBJ1-2, with D hard to call. The ends were cut back, 0 bases at V and 2 bases at J, with 7 bases in the middle. CDR3 length: 14 amino acids. The germline V gene has CDR1 LGHNA and CDR2 YSLEER.